This passage covers 14 T cell receptor beta chains from one sample sequenced in a study of CD8 T cells in Susac syndrome. It was with random hexamers that roughly 0.45 to 1 ug RNA was reverse transcribed. Each CDR3 protein gets one entry after TCRdb re-called the immunoSEQ multiplex PCR reads with MiXCR. The sample consists of about 130,000 distinct CDR3 sequences, over 85% of them appearing once. Sequences were obtained from CD8+ T cells from PBMCs. Receptors originate from a human donor with Susac syndrome.

The chain employs TRBV13 and TRBJ2-5; D remains unclear. The V gene lost 3 bases and the J gene lost 2 bases, with 10 bases spanning the gap. The CDR3 contains 14 residues. The germline CDR1 and CDR2 sequences are PRHDT and FYEKMQ (reference sequence). The CDR3 bases are TGTGCCAGCAGCTTGCGGACGGATCAAGAGACCCAGTACTTC. Translation: CASSLRTDQETQYF.

The chain recombines TRBV24-1 with TRBJ2-7, with 7 bases fitting TRBD1. V was pared by 6 bases and J by 6 bases, with 13 bases of the junction left unmatched. The CDR3 has 15 residues. CDR1 and CDR2 from the germline V gene are KGHDR and SFDVKD. CDR3 loop: CATSPGQVDIGEQYF. The CDR3 coding sequence is TGTGCCACCAGTCCCGGACAGGTCGACATCGGCGAGCAGTACTTC.

This clonotype was found a few times. CDR3 sequence: CASSRASGFPYEQYF. In DNA, the CDR3 is TGTGCCAGCAGCCGAGCGTCGGGGTTCCCCTACGAGCAGTACTTC. The chain has TRBV7-2 and TRBJ2-7, with D tentatively TRBD2 (5 bases). This CDR3 has 15 residues. Germline CDR1 is SGHTA and CDR2 is FQGNSA. Trimming left V 5 bases short and J 2 bases short, with 16 bases between.

This chain joins TRBV5-4 and TRBJ2-7; D is uncertain. Trimming took off 0 bases at V and 1 base at J, with 5 bases between the two ends. In germline, CDR1 is SGHNT, CDR2 YYREEE (reference sequence). CDR3 length: 13 residues. For the CDR3, the DNA is TGTGCCAGCAGCTTGGAGAATTCCTACGAGCAGTACTTC. It is translated as CASSLENSYEQYF.

The V call is TRBV6-5, the J call TRBJ2-5; D is uncertain. Germline lookup yields CDR1 MNHEY and CDR2 SVGAGI. V was cut by 2 bases and J by 5 bases, with 9 bases left in between. This CDR3 has 13 residues. CDR3 DNA sequence: TGTGCCAGCAGTTACGGTTCCGGGGAGACCCAGTACTTC. As protein: CASSYGSGETQYF.

V gene TRBV28 combines with J gene TRBJ2-6; no reliable D call. The CDR3 runs to 16 residues. V lost 2 bases to trimming and J lost 0 bases, with 8 bases between them. Per germline, CDR1 MDHEN and CDR2 SYDVKM. CDR3 protein: CASSLGEYSGANVLTF. In DNA form, the CDR3 reads TGTGCCAGCAGTTTAGGGGAATACTCTGGGGCCAACGTCCTGACTTTC.

This clonotype occurred a few times. The V gene is TRBV6-4, the J gene TRBJ2-3, with a tentative D call TRBD1 (5 bases). V was trimmed by 4 bases and J by 1 base, leaving 6 bases between them. The CDR3 runs to 13 residues. Germline loops: CDR1 MRHNA, CDR2 SNTAGT. In DNA, the CDR3 is TGTGCCAGCAGTGTGACAGGCACAGATACGCAGTATTTT. Translating it yields CASSVTGTDTQYF.

This chain links TRBV12-3 or TRBV12-4 with TRBJ2-3; tentative D call: TRBD1 (6 bases). The length of the CDR3 is 16 residues. The V end was cut by 6 bases, the J end by 6 bases, with 22 bases between. Written as DNA, the CDR3 is TGTGCCAGCAGCGACATTCGACAGGCCGCTGGGGATACGCAGTATTTT. Its protein product is CASSDIRQAAGDTQYF.

The V and J genes are TRBV6-5 and TRBJ1-5; 11 bases agree with TRBD1. Germline assignment: CDR1 MNHEY and CDR2 SVGAGI. With 8 bases clipped from V and 8 bases from J, the junction kept 5 bases outside the gene matches. The CDR3 has 13 amino acids. The CDR3 DNA reads as TGTGCCAGCGGACAGGGGGCGTCGGAGCCCCAGCATTTT. This gives the protein CASGQGASEPQHF.

The rearrangement uses TRBV2 and TRBJ1-2; D is perhaps TRBD1 (5 bases). The CDR3 is 18 amino acids. CDR1 is SNHLY, CDR2 FYNNEI, per germline. The V gene lost 3 bases and the J gene lost 1 base, with 21 bases spanning the gap. Here the CDR3 DNA reads TGTGCCAGCAGTGATCCCAGAGGGACGGCCGGGCATAACTATGGCTACACCTTC. Translating it yields CASSDPRGTAGHNYGYTF.

CDR3 region: CASRGDRGGNEQFF. CDR3 DNA sequence: TGTGCCAGCAGGGGGGACAGGGGAGGCAATGAGCAGTTCTTC. This chain connects TRBV5-4 to TRBJ2-1; 10 nucleotides agree with TRBD1. V trimming: 5 bases; J trimming: 6 bases; junction bases outside the gene matches: 5. Germline V gives CDR1 SGHNT, CDR2 YYREEE (reference sequence). The CDR3 sequence is 14 residues long.

V usage is TRBV4-1 and J usage is TRBJ1-5, with D unclear. This CDR3 is built from 14 residues. V was shortened by 4 bases and J by 7 bases, with 14 bases between the two germline ends. Germline V lookup: CDR1 MGHRA, CDR2 YSYEKL. CDR3 DNA: TGCGCCAGCAGCCCCCTCGTGGGGAGGCAGCCCCAGCATTTT. Its protein product is CASSPLVGRQPQHF.

This rearrangement joins TRBV4-1 to TRBJ1-2; 9 bases agree with TRBD1. Trimming cost V 0 bases and J 8 bases; bases outside gene matches: 7. The V gene's germline CDR1 is MGHRA and CDR2 YSYEKL. The CDR3 sequence is 15 residues long. CDR3 residues: CASSQDGDRVRGYTF. CDR3 nucleotides: TGCGCCAGCAGCCAAGACGGGGACAGGGTGAGAGGCTACACCTTC.

The gene calls are TRBV5-1 and TRBJ2-1; 8 positions agree with TRBD2. The length of the CDR3 is 15 residues. V shed 5 bases and J 7 bases; nucleotides not matched to a gene: 11. Germline CDR1 and CDR2: SGHRS and YFSETQ. CDR3 sequence reads: CASRRGREAGNEQFF. CDR3 in DNA: TGCGCCAGCAGACGGGGGCGGGAGGCCGGTAATGAGCAGTTCTTC.